This TCR beta chain was obtained from a study of cytomegalovirus exposure and HLA in healthy donors. Deletions cut 5 bases from V and 5 bases from J, with 22 bases between. This CDR3 region has 16 residues. Study conclusions and caveats: Despite most TCR sequences being rare, some public TCRs occurred in many donors.

Regarding this clone: Its antigen is as yet unknown.

The method was immunoSEQ multiplex PCR; TCRdb's version includes in-frame clones alone and lacks a portion of them. Of more than 150,000 clones in the sample, about 80% are singletons; the top ten hold about 3%. The TCR was taken from a young woman in good health and CMV-seropositive. V usage is TRBV6-7 and J usage is TRBJ2-7; possibly TRBD1 for D (6 bases). Being an ORF, TRBV6-7 has a function that is uncertain. Specimen: PBMCs. CDR3 residues: CASSLQGTRTPHEQYF. The CDR3 bases are TGTGCCAGCAGTCTGCAAGGGACACGTACCCCCCACGAGCAGTACTTC.